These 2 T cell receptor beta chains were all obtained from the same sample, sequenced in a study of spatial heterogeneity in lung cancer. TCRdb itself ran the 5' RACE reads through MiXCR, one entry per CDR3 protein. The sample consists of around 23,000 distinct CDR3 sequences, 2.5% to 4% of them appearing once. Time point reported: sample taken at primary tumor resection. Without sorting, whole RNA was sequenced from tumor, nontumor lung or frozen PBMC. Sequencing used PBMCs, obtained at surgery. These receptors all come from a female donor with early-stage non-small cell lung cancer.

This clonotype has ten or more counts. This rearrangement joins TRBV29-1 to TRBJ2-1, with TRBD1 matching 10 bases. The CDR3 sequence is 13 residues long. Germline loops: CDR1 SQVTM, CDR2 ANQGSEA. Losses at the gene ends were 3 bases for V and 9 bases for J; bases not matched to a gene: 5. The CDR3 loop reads CSVDDRGRGEQFF. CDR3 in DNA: TGCAGCGTTGACGACAGGGGGCGGGGTGAGCAGTTCTTC.

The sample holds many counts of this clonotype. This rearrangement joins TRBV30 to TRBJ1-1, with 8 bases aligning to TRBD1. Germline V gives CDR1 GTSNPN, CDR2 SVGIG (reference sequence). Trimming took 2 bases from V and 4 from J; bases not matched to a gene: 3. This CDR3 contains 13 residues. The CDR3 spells CAWSTGGSTEAFF. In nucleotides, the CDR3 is TGTGCCTGGAGTACAGGGGGAAGCACTGAAGCTTTCTTT.